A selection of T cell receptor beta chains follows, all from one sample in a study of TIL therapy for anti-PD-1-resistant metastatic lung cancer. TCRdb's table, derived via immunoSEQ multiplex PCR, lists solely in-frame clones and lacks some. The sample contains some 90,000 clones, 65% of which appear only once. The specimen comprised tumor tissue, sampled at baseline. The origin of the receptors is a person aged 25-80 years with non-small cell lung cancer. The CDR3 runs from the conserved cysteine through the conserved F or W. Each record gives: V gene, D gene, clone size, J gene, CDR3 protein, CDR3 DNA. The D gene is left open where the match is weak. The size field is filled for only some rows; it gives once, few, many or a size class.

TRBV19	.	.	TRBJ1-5	CASSLQWNQPQHF	TGTGCCAGTAGTCTACAGTGGAATCAGCCCCAGCATTTT
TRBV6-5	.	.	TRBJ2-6	CASTLSGANVLTF	TGTGCCAGCACCTTGTCTGGGGCCAACGTCCTGACTTTC
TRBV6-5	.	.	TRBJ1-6	CASSAGERALHF	TGTGCCAGCAGCGCGGGGGAAAGGGCCCTCCACTTT
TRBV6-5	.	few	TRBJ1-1	CASKRYLAMNTEAFF	TGTGCCAGCAAACGTTATCTGGCCATGAACACTGAAGCTTTCTTT
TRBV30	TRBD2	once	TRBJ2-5	CAWSSRREGETQYF	TGTGCCTGGAGTTCACGGCGGGAGGGGGAGACCCAGTACTTC
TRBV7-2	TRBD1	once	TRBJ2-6	CATGTGGTGANVLTF	TGTGCTACCGGGACAGGGGGAACTGGGGCCAACGTCCTGACTTTC
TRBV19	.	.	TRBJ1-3	CASSIAGGSSGNTIYF	TGTGCCAGTAGTATCGCCGGGGGGAGCTCTGGAAACACCATATATTTT
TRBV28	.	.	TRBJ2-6	CASSLYSISSGANVLTF	TGTGCCAGCAGTTTATACAGTATCTCTTCTGGGGCCAACGTCCTGACTTTC
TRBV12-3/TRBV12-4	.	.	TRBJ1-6	CASSLGNSPLHF	TGTGCCAGCAGCCTGGGCAATTCACCCCTCCACTTT
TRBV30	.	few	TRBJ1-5	CAWSVQGGGQPQHF	TGTGCCTGGAGTGTCCAAGGAGGTGGTCAGCCCCAGCATTTT
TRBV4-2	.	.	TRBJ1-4	CASSQDEGREKLFF	TGTGCCAGCAGCCAAGATGAGGGACGTGAAAAACTGTTTTTT
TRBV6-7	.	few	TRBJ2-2	CASSYSRGGELFF	TGTGCCAGCAGTTACTCCCGGGGCGGGGAGCTGTTTTTT
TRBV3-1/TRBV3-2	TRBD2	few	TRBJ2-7	CASSRLAGGGEQYF	TGTGCCAGCAGTCGACTAGCGGGAGGCGGCGAGCAGTACTTC
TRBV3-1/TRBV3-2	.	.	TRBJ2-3	CASTHGSKVDTQYF	TGTGCCAGCACCCACGGGTCTAAGGTAGATACGCAGTATTTT
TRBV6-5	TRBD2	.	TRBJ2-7	CASSYRTSGRKYEQYF	TGTGCCAGCAGTTACAGGACTAGCGGGAGGAAGTACGAGCAGTACTTC
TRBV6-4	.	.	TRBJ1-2	CASSAEGQYGYTF	TGTGCCAGCAGTGCCGAGGGGCAATACGGCTACACCTTC
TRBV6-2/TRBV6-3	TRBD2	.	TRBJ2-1	CASSYRSGAAYNEQFF	TGTGCCAGCAGTTACAGGAGCGGGGCGGCGTACAATGAGCAGTTCTTC
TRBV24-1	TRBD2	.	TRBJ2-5	CATSDTTSGETQYF	TGTGCCACCAGTGATACTACTAGCGGAGAGACCCAGTACTTC
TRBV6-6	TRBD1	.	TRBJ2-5	CASRPTTGGDQETQYF	TGTGCCAGCAGACCCACGACAGGGGGCGACCAAGAGACCCAGTACTTC
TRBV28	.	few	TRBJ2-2	CASSTGTFELFF	TGTGCCAGCAGTACAGGGACTTTCGAGCTGTTTTTT
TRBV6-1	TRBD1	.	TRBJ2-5	CASSEAGTGKTQYF	TGTGCCAGCAGTGAAGCCGGGACAGGGAAGACCCAGTACTTC
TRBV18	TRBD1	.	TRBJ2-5	CASSPRVTGGETQYF	TGTGCCAGCTCACCACGTGTGACAGGGGGTGAGACCCAGTACTTC
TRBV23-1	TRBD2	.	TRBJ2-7	CASSPPETSGYYEQYF	TGCGCCAGCAGCCCCCCGGAGACTAGCGGATACTACGAGCAGTACTTC
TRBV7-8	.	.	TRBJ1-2	CASSKDHDRSNYGYTF	TGTGCCAGCAGCAAAGACCACGACAGATCTAACTATGGCTACACCTTC
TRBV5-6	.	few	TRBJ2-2	CASSFRTGELFF	TGTGCCAGCAGCTTCCGCACCGGGGAGCTGTTTTTT
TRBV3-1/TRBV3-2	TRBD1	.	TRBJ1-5	CASSHGQGAIQPQHF	TGTGCCAGCAGCCACGGTCAGGGGGCGATTCAGCCCCAGCATTTT
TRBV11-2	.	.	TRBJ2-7	CASSLVGQRGDEQYF	TGTGCCAGCAGCTTAGTTGGGCAGAGGGGGGACGAGCAGTACTTC
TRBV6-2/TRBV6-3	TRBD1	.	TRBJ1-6	CASRPGTGGISPLHF	TGTGCCAGCAGGCCTGGGACAGGGGGGATCTCACCCCTCCACTTT
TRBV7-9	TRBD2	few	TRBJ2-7	CASSLSGGGGEQYF	TGTGCCAGCAGCTTAAGCGGGGGCGGCGGGGAGCAGTACTTC
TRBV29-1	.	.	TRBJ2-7	CSVEDWELHEQYF	TGCAGCGTTGAAGATTGGGAGTTACACGAGCAGTACTTC
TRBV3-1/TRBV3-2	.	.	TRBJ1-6	CASSQELAAYSPLHF	TGTGCCAGCAGCCAAGAGTTGGCAGCCTATTCACCCCTCCACTTT
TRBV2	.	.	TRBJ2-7	CASSGTSTYEQYF	TGTGCCAGCAGTGGGACGTCTACCTACGAGCAGTACTTC
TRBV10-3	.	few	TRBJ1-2	CAINPAGYLGGYTF	TGTGCCATCAACCCCGCGGGGTATTTGGGTGGCTACACCTTC
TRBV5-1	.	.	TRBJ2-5	CASSPAGSRGTQYF	TGCGCCAGCAGCCCCGCGGGTAGTCGGGGGACCCAGTACTTC